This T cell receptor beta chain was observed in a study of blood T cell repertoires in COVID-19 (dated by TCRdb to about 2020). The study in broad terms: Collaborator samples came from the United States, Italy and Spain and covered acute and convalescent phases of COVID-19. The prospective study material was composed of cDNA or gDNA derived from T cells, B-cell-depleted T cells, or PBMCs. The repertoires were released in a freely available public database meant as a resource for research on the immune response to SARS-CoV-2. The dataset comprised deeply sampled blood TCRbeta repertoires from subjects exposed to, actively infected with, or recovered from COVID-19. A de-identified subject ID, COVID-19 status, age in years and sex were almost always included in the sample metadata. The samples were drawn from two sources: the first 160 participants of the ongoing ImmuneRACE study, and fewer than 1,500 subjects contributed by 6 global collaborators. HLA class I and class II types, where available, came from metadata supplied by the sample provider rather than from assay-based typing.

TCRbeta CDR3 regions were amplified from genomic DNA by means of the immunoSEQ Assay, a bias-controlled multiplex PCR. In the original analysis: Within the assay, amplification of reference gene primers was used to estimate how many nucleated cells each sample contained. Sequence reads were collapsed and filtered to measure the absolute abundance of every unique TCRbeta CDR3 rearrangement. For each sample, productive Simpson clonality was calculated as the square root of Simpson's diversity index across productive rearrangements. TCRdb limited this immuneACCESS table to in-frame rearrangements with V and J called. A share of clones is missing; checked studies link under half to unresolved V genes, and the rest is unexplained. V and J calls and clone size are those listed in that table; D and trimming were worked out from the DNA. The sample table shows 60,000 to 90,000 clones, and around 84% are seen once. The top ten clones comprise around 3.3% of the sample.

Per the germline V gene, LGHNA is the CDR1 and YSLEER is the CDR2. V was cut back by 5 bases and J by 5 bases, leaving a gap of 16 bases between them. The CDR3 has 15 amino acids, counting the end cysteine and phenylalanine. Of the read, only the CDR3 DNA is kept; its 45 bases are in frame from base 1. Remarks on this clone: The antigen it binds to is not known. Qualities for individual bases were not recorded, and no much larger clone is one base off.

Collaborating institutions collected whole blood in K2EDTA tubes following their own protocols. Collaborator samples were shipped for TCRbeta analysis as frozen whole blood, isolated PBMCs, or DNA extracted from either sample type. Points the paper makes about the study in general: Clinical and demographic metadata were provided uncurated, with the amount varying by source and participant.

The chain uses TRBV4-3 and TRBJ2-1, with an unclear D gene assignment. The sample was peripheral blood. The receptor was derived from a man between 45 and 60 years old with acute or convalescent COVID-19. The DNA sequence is TGCGCCAGCAGCACCTCGAGGATCGGTAACAATGAGCAGTTCTTC. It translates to CASSTSRIGNNEQFF.